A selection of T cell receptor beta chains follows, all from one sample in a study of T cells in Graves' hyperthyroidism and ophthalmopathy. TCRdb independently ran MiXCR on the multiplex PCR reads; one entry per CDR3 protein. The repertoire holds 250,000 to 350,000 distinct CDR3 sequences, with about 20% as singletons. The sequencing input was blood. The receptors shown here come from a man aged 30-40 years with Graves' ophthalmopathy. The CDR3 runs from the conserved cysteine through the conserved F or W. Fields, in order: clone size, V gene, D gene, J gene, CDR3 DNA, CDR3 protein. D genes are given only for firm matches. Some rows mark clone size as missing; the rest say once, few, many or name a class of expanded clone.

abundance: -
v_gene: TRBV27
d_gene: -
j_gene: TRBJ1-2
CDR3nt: TGTGCCAGCAGTAACGCGGGGGGCTATGGCTACACCTTC
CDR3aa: CASSNAGGYGYTF

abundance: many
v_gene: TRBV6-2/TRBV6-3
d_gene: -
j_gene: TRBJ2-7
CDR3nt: TGTGCCAGCAGCTCCGGGACCCTCTACGAGCAGTACTTC
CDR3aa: CASSSGTLYEQYF

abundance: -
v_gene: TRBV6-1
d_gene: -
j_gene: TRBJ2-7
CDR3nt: TGTGCCAGCAGTACCCGGGACCGCGCCTCCTACGAGCAGTACTTC
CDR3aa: CASSTRDRASYEQYF

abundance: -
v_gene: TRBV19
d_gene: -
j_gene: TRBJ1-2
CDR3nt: TGTGCCAGTATTACGACAGACACTCGTAGTGGCTACACCTTC
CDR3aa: CASITTDTRSGYTF

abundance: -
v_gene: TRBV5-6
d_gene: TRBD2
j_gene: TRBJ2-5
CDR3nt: TGTGCCAGCAGCTTGGATACTAGCGACCAAGAGACCCAGTACTTC
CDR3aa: CASSLDTSDQETQYF

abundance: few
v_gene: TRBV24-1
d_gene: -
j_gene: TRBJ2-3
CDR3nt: TGTGCCACCAGTGACGTAGGACCCGGATTGATAGATACGCAGTATTTT
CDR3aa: CATSDVGPGLIDTQYF

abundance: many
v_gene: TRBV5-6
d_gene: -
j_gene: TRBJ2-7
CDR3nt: TGTGCCAGCAGCCATAGCGACCGGAGAGACTACGAGCAGTACTTC
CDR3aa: CASSHSDRRDYEQYF

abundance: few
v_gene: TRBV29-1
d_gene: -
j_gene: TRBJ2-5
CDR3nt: TGCAGCGTTGCTTGGGAGACCCAGTACTTC
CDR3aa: CSVAWETQYF

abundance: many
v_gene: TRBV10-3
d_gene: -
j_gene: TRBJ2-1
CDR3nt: TGTGCCATCAGTGTCAGGGGTGAATGGCAGTTCTTC
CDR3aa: CAISVRGEWQFF

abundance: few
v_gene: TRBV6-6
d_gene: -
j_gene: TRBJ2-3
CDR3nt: TGTGCCAGCAGTTACTCATACCCGCGGACAGATACGCAGTATTTT
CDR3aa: CASSYSYPRTDTQYF

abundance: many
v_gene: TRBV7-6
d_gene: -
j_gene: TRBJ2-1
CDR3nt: TGTGCCAGCAGCTTGACAGGAAGCTCCTACAATGAGCAGTTCTTC
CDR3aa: CASSLTGSSYNEQFF

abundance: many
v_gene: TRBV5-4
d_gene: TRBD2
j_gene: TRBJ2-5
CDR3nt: TGTGCCAGCAGCCTTGGACTAGCGGGCCTCCAAGAGACCCAGTACTTC
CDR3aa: CASSLGLAGLQETQYF

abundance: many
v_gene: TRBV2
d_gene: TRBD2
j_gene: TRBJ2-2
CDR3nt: TGTGCCAGCCACACGGGGGGACTAGCGGATTCGAACACCGGGGAGCTGTTTTTT
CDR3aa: CASHTGGLADSNTGELFF

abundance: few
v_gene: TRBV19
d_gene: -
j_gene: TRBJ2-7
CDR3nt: TGTGCCAGTAGTAGAGGTAGTATCGGCTACGAGCAGTACTTC
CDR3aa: CASSRGSIGYEQYF

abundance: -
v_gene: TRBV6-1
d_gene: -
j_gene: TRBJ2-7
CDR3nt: TGTGCCAGCAGTTATTTGGGGGAGCGGTACGAGCAGTACTTC
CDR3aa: CASSYLGERYEQYF

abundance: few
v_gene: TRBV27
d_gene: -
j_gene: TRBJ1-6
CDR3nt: TGTGCCAGCAGTCCCACTTTTGGACGGATAAATTCACCCCTCCACTTT
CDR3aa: CASSPTFGRINSPLHF

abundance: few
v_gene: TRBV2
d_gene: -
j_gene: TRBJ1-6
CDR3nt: TGTGCCAGCAGTGATATAGGGCGTAGTGGTTCACCCCTCCACTTT
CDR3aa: CASSDIGRSGSPLHF

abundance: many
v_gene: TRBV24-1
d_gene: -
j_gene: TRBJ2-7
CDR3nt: TGTGCCACCAGTGATTCGGCTCGAGGGGGGTACGAGCAGTACTTC
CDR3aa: CATSDSARGGYEQYF

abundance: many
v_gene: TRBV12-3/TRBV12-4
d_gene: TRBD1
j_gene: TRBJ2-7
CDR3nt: TGTGCCAGCAGTGGGACAGAACCCTACGAGCAGTACTTC
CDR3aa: CASSGTEPYEQYF

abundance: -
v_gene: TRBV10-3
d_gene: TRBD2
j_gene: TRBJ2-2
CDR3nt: TGTGCCATCGGCCGGGACAAGACTAGCGGGTCGTCGGGCGGGGAGCTGTTTTTT
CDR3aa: CAIGRDKTSGSSGGELFF